This is a list of T cell receptor beta chains from one sample in a study of early T cells in non-severe SARS-CoV-2 infection. TCRdb reprocessed the 5' RACE reads with MiXCR, giving one entry per CDR3 protein. The sample lists approximately 110,000 distinct CDR3 sequences, 15% seen once, with just over 20% in the top ten. Sequenced sample: whole blood. The origin of the receptors is an adult who was a healthcare worker with PCR-confirmed SARS-CoV-2 infection or an uninfected control (not recorded which). The CDR3 runs from the conserved cysteine through the conserved F or W. D genes are given only for firm matches. Only part of the rows carry a size: once, few, many, or a class if the clone is expanded.

few TRBJ1-6 TRBV4-2 - 14 CASSQVLGAPPLHF TGTGCCAGCAGCCAAGTATTGGGGGCACCACCCCTCCACTTT
many TRBJ2-5 TRBV7-3 TRBD2 13 CASSRGAGETQYF TGTGCCAGCAGCCGGGGAGCGGGGGAGACCCAGTACTTC
- TRBJ2-4 TRBV4-1 - 13 CASSVIAKNIQYF TGCGCCAGCAGCGTGATAGCCAAAAACATTCAGTACTTC
- TRBJ2-3 TRBV2 - 13 CASSDSNTDTQYF TGTGCCAGCAGTGACTCAAACACAGATACGCAGTATTTT
many TRBJ2-1 TRBV6-2/TRBV6-3 - 15 CATRAASPSFNEQFF TGTGCCACCCGAGCCGCTAGTCCTTCTTTCAATGAGCAGTTCTTC
few TRBJ1-1 TRBV18 TRBD1 16 CASSPSTGGLNTEAFF TGTGCCAGCTCACCAAGCACAGGGGGCTTGAACACTGAAGCTTTCTTT
- TRBJ2-7 TRBV12-3/TRBV12-4 TRBD2 17 CASSPGLAGGDFYEQYF TGTGCCAGCAGTCCGGGACTAGCGGGGGGGGATTTCTACGAGCAGTACTTC
many TRBJ2-7 TRBV29-1 - 12 CSVDSPSLGQYF TGCAGCGTTGATAGTCCCAGCCTGGGGCAGTACTTC
- TRBJ2-7 TRBV12-3/TRBV12-4 TRBD2 14 CASSKRGSSYEQYF TGTGCCAGCAGTAAGCGGGGAAGCTCCTACGAGCAGTACTTC
many TRBJ2-1 TRBV7-8 TRBD2 16 CASSAARDYWDNEQFF TGTGCCAGCAGCGCAGCCCGGGACTACTGGGACAATGAGCAGTTCTTC
few TRBJ1-3 TRBV7-2 TRBD1 12 CASSFDRGTIYF TGTGCCAGCAGCTTCGACAGGGGGACCATATATTTT
few TRBJ2-5 TRBV4-1 - 15 CASSQDISRKETQYF TGCGCCAGCAGCCAAGATATCTCCAGGAAAGAGACCCAGTACTTC
few TRBJ2-1 TRBV6-1 - 15 CASSEAHSSYNEQFF TGTGCCAGCAGTGAAGCGCACAGCTCCTACAATGAGCAGTTCTTC
few TRBJ2-2 TRBV7-9 - 14 CASSLGQSSGELFF TGTGCCAGCAGCTTAGGACAATCCTCCGGGGAGCTGTTTTTT
- TRBJ1-2 TRBV10-3 - 14 CAISEKTGIEGYTF TGTGCCATCAGTGAGAAAACGGGAATCGAGGGCTACACCTTC
- TRBJ1-5 TRBV27 - 14 CASSRSLDAQPQHF TGTGCCAGCAGTCGCTCACTTGACGCCCAGCCCCAGCATTTT